These T cell receptor beta chains were read from a single sample in a study of human T cells and chemical hapten exposure. TCRdb processed the RACE reads anew with MiXCR; each CDR3 protein has one entry. The sample carries some 180,000 distinct CDR3 sequences, around 24% recorded once. The source material was whole blood, sampled in connection with sensitization to the hapten diphenylcyclopropenone (DPC). The source of these receptors is a woman between 45 and 60 years old with alopecia areata. Some clones in this sample may be carry-over from other donors' samples. Both conserved end residues are trimmed from each CDR3. The size of a clone is reported for some rows only, either as once, few or many, or as a class for expanded clones.

clone_size: NA; v_call: TRBV29-1; j_call: TRBJ1-3; cdr3_aa: SVGTSGNTIY
clone_size: NA; v_call: TRBV7-8; j_call: TRBJ2-3; cdr3_aa: ASSVTSGASTDTQY
clone_size: few; v_call: TRBV4-1; j_call: TRBJ2-1; cdr3_aa: ASSQGPQREGHNEQF
clone_size: NA; v_call: TRBV19; j_call: TRBJ2-1; cdr3_aa: ASSIRAGATFEQF
clone_size: NA; v_call: TRBV20-1; j_call: TRBJ2-7; cdr3_aa: SARGLATEQY
clone_size: NA; v_call: TRBV28; j_call: TRBJ2-7; cdr3_aa: ASSSGGGRALEQY
clone_size: few; v_call: TRBV5-5; j_call: TRBJ1-2; cdr3_aa: ASSLGQANYGYT
clone_size: NA; v_call: TRBV20-1; j_call: TRBJ2-1; cdr3_aa: SARALAAEQF
clone_size: once; v_call: TRBV7-2; j_call: TRBJ2-5; cdr3_aa: ASSFPSGTLQETQY
clone_size: few; v_call: TRBV5-1; j_call: TRBJ2-1; cdr3_aa: ASSGGTSGTPWGYNEQF
clone_size: NA; v_call: TRBV29-1; j_call: TRBJ1-2; cdr3_aa: SVGTGGDYGYT
clone_size: NA; v_call: TRBV2; j_call: TRBJ2-5; cdr3_aa: ASSEARRRIFPQETQY
clone_size: NA; v_call: TRBV29-1; j_call: TRBJ1-2; cdr3_aa: SVGGSYGYT
clone_size: NA; v_call: TRBV10-3; j_call: TRBJ2-3; cdr3_aa: AISEEGGRRDTQY
clone_size: few; v_call: TRBV7-9; j_call: TRBJ2-5; cdr3_aa: ASSLGPGHTQETQY
clone_size: NA; v_call: TRBV5-1; j_call: TRBJ2-2; cdr3_aa: ASSLTSGTTGELF
clone_size: few; v_call: TRBV20-1; j_call: TRBJ1-2; cdr3_aa: SAIEAANYGYT
clone_size: few; v_call: TRBV10-3; j_call: TRBJ2-7; cdr3_aa: AISGRQESYEQY
clone_size: NA; v_call: TRBV27; j_call: TRBJ1-4; cdr3_aa: ASSLGAGGAPNEKLF
clone_size: NA; v_call: TRBV28; j_call: TRBJ2-1; cdr3_aa: ASSLAGGISYNEQF
clone_size: NA; v_call: TRBV29-1; j_call: TRBJ2-4; cdr3_aa: SVGVLGGAIQY
clone_size: few; v_call: TRBV20-1; j_call: TRBJ1-5; cdr3_aa: SAMGGGPRNQPQH
clone_size: NA; v_call: TRBV6-5; j_call: TRBJ2-1; cdr3_aa: ASSYGTRNEQF
clone_size: many; v_call: TRBV29-1; j_call: TRBJ1-4; cdr3_aa: SVGQTNEKLF
clone_size: NA; v_call: TRBV20-1; j_call: TRBJ2-7; cdr3_aa: SARDRDRFTYEQY
clone_size: NA; v_call: TRBV13; j_call: TRBJ1-6; cdr3_aa: ASSLESAGPGSYNSPLH
clone_size: NA; v_call: TRBV6-5; j_call: TRBJ1-5; cdr3_aa: ASSISGNQPQH
clone_size: few; v_call: TRBV20-1; j_call: TRBJ2-2; cdr3_aa: SAHGGTGELF
clone_size: few; v_call: TRBV7-8; j_call: TRBJ2-3; cdr3_aa: ASSPLLAVSTDTQY
clone_size: NA; v_call: TRBV5-1; j_call: TRBJ2-3; cdr3_aa: ASSPWTGTDTQY
clone_size: NA; v_call: TRBV20-1; j_call: TRBJ1-5; cdr3_aa: SAKSLQGNSNQPQH
clone_size: few; v_call: TRBV7-9; j_call: TRBJ2-3; cdr3_aa: ASSSQTDTQY
clone_size: NA; v_call: TRBV5-5; j_call: TRBJ2-2; cdr3_aa: ASSFLSGTVVGELF
clone_size: NA; v_call: TRBV7-2; j_call: TRBJ2-5; cdr3_aa: ASSSNSGGRETQY
clone_size: NA; v_call: TRBV3-1; j_call: TRBJ2-7; cdr3_aa: ASSSGVLLYEQY
clone_size: NA; v_call: TRBV5-5; j_call: TRBJ2-2; cdr3_aa: ASSRDYWNTGELF
clone_size: NA; v_call: TRBV20-1; j_call: TRBJ2-7; cdr3_aa: SARDRAGTTTYEQY
clone_size: few; v_call: TRBV19; j_call: TRBJ1-3; cdr3_aa: ASTPQRLGASGNTIY
clone_size: NA; v_call: TRBV7-2; j_call: TRBJ1-2; cdr3_aa: ASSFLQIINYGYT
clone_size: few; v_call: TRBV3-1; j_call: TRBJ2-5; cdr3_aa: ASSPRQGAQTQY
clone_size: NA; v_call: TRBV7-2; j_call: TRBJ2-2; cdr3_aa: ASSLNRIANTGELF
clone_size: NA; v_call: TRBV5-5; j_call: TRBJ2-7; cdr3_aa: ASRRGGGQGLEQY
clone_size: few; v_call: TRBV5-4; j_call: TRBJ2-3; cdr3_aa: ASSSQLSTDTQY